Listed below are T cell receptor beta chains from one sample, sequenced in a study of graft-versus-host responses after intestinal transplantation. Sequenced by immunoSEQ multiplex PCR; TCRdb stores in-frame clones only, minus some. This table has 130,000 to 150,000 clones, about nine tenths appearing once. Their antigens remain unidentified. Sequenced material: unstimulated CD4+ T cells sorted from spleen or lymph node cells, taken before intestinal transplant. These receptor sequences come from a human donor who received an intestinal transplant. Each CDR3 is given with its conserved first and last residue. Each record gives: V gene, D gene, J gene, clone size, CDR3 DNA, CDR3 protein. D genes are given only for firm matches. The size field is filled for only some rows; it gives once, few, many or a size class.

>TRBV7-8|TRBD1|TRBJ1-1|-
TGTGCCAGCAGCTTAAACAGGGGCCCGAACACTGAAGCTTTCTTT
CASSLNRGPNTEAFF
>TRBV7-6|-|TRBJ2-3|-
TGTGCCAGCAGCTTAGTCCGCCGGGGGGCTAAAGATACGCAGTATTTT
CASSLVRRGAKDTQYF
>TRBV7-9|-|TRBJ2-1|-
TGTGCCAGCAGCGTGAATGAGCAGTTCTTC
CASSVNEQFF
>TRBV5-6|-|TRBJ2-2|once
TGTGCCAGCAGCTTGATCGCCGGGGAGCTGTTTTTT
CASSLIAGELFF
>TRBV9|TRBD2|TRBJ2-1|-
TGTGCCAGCAGCGCACAGACGCTAGGCGGGGGGTACAATGAGCAGTTCTTC
CASSAQTLGGGYNEQFF
>TRBV7-2|-|TRBJ2-1|-
TGTGCCAGCAGCCGGGGAACGGGCGACAATGAGCAGTTCTTC
CASSRGTGDNEQFF
>TRBV9|-|TRBJ2-3|-
TGTGCCAGCAGCTCAGGCGGGTGGGGCTCGTATACGCAGTATTTT
CASSSGGWGSYTQYF
>TRBV28|-|TRBJ2-5|-
TGTGCCAGCAGGCCCTGGAGCGAGACCCAGTACTTC
CASRPWSETQYF
>TRBV21-1|-|TRBJ2-5|-
TGTGCCAGCAGCAAAGGTCTAGCTGGGGGGCAAGAGACCCAGTACTTC
CASSKGLAGGQETQYF
>TRBV11-2|TRBD2|TRBJ2-2|-
TGTGCCAGCAGCTCACAATCACTAGCGGGAATGACGAACACCGGGGAGCTGTTTTTT
CASSSQSLAGMTNTGELFF
>TRBV28|-|TRBJ2-3|-
TGTGCCAGCAGTCGGGGACGAGGGGATACGCAGTATTTT
CASSRGRGDTQYF
>TRBV19|-|TRBJ1-3|-
TGTGCCAGTAGTATAGGGCTGGTCGTCTCTGGAAACACCATATATTTT
CASSIGLVVSGNTIYF
>TRBV4-3|TRBD2|TRBJ2-7|-
TGCGCCAGCAGCCAGACTAGCGGCTCCTACGAGCAGTACTTC
CASSQTSGSYEQYF
>TRBV28|-|TRBJ2-7|-
TGTGCCAGCAAGCGGACGGCTCCTTCCTTGGAGCAGTACTTC
CASKRTAPSLEQYF
>TRBV19|-|TRBJ1-1|-
TGTGCCAGTAGTCATCAGGGGAACACTGAAGCTTTCTTT
CASSHQGNTEAFF
>TRBV19|-|TRBJ1-1|-
TGTGCCAGTAGTGGGAAGGCGGGGAACACTGAAGCTTTCTTT
CASSGKAGNTEAFF
>TRBV29-1|TRBD1|TRBJ1-1|-
TGCAGCGTTGTTGGACAGGGGATTCGCACTGAAGCTTTCTTT
CSVVGQGIRTEAFF
>TRBV15|TRBD2|TRBJ2-7|-
TGTGCCACCAGCAGGGGACTAGCGGAATCCTACGAGCAGTACTTC
CATSRGLAESYEQYF
>TRBV5-6|-|TRBJ2-3|-
TGTGCCAGCAGCTTGGGTCCCAGGGCCACTAGCACAGATACGCAGTATTTT
CASSLGPRATSTDTQYF
>TRBV30|-|TRBJ2-5|-
TGTGCCTGGAGTGTAACTGAGACCCAGTACTTC
CAWSVTETQYF
>TRBV27|-|TRBJ2-1|-
TGTGCCAGCAGTCAGTGGACAGGGGGCTCTAGCGGGAGGTATAATGAGCAGTTCTTC
CASSQWTGGSSGRYNEQFF
>TRBV28|-|TRBJ2-1|-
TGTGCCAGCAGCGAATTGTACAATGAGCAGTTCTTC
CASSELYNEQFF
>TRBV29-1|-|TRBJ2-7|-
TGCAGCGTCCTCGGCGAGGGGAGCGAGCAGTACTTC
CSVLGEGSEQYF
>TRBV5-1|TRBD1|TRBJ1-1|-
TGCGCCAGCAGCTCCCAGGGGGGGAACACTGAAGCTTTCTTT
CASSSQGGNTEAFF
>TRBV19|-|TRBJ2-7|-
TGTGCCAGTTCGACTAGATCTCCTTACGAGCAGTACTTC
CASSTRSPYEQYF
>TRBV5-1|TRBD2|TRBJ2-1|-
TGCGCCAGCAGCCCGAGCGGGAGTGTGTACAATGAGCAGTTCTTC
CASSPSGSVYNEQFF
>TRBV27|-|TRBJ2-4|-
TGTGCCAGCAGTGTTTCGCGGGCACCCTTAGCCAAAAACATTCAGTACTTC
CASSVSRAPLAKNIQYF
>TRBV28|-|TRBJ2-5|-
TGTGCCAGCCTTGCTTCCGAGACCCAGTACTTC
CASLASETQYF
>TRBV19|-|TRBJ1-5|-
TGTGCCAGTAGTATGAACACCCCAGGGGCCCTTAGCAATCAGCCCCAGCATTTT
CASSMNTPGALSNQPQHF
>TRBV6-5|-|TRBJ1-6|-
TGTGCCAGCAGTTACGAGGGTTCACCCCTCCACTTT
CASSYEGSPLHF
>TRBV28|TRBD1|TRBJ2-1|-
TGTGCCAGCAGTCTACAGGGGCGGAACGGTTACAATGAGCAGTTCTTC
CASSLQGRNGYNEQFF
>TRBV27|TRBD2|TRBJ2-5|once
TGTGCCAGTCGGTCTCTGGGGGGGTGGGAGACCCAGTACTTC
CASRSLGGWETQYF
>TRBV28|TRBD1|TRBJ2-3|-
TGTGCCAGCAGTTTATCGGGGACAGGCACAGATACGCAGTATTTT
CASSLSGTGTDTQYF
>TRBV7-8|-|TRBJ2-5|-
TGTGCCAGCAGCTCACCACAGGGCCTGGGGCAAGAGACCCAGTACTTC
CASSSPQGLGQETQYF
>TRBV15|-|TRBJ1-4|-
TGTGCCACCAGCAGGAGAGGGGACCTGGGCGAAAAACTGTTTTTT
CATSRRGDLGEKLFF
>TRBV7-9|-|TRBJ1-3|-
TGTGCCAGCGGCTTGGGGGGTCCTCCTGGAAACACCATATATTTT
CASGLGGPPGNTIYF
>TRBV7-2|TRBD2|TRBJ2-1|-
TGTGCCAGCAGCCCGATTAGCGGGAGTCGTCTGGGAGAGCTCAATGAGCAGTTCTTC
CASSPISGSRLGELNEQFF
>TRBV25-1|-|TRBJ2-7|-
TGTGCCAGCAGTGAGGTCTTGGGCCTTGGTTACGAGCAGTACTTC
CASSEVLGLGYEQYF
>TRBV5-6|-|TRBJ2-5|once
TGTGCCAGCAGCTTCCGGGACTCTAGCCCTCAAGAGACCCAGTACTTC
CASSFRDSSPQETQYF
>TRBV30|-|TRBJ1-4|-
TGTGCCTGGGGGTGGTCAGGGAAAACTGAAAAACTGTTTTTT
CAWGWSGKTEKLFF
>TRBV4-2|TRBD2|TRBJ2-3|once
TGTGCCAGCAGCCAAGTTATTAGCGGGAGCCCAGATACGCAGTATTTT
CASSQVISGSPDTQYF
>TRBV27|-|TRBJ2-7|-
TGTGCCAGCACAAGTAGGGGGGGTTTTTACGAGCAGTACTTC
CASTSRGGFYEQYF
>TRBV28|-|TRBJ1-5|-
TGTGCCCTTGGGTGGGGGAGGAATCAGCCCCAGCATTTT
CALGWGRNQPQHF
>TRBV5-4|TRBD2|TRBJ2-3|once
TGTGCCAGCAGCTTGACTAGCGGGAGCACAGATACGCAGTATTTT
CASSLTSGSTDTQYF
>TRBV4-3|-|TRBJ2-5|-
TGCGCCAGCAGCCAAGATCTCCCCGGACAGCTCCAAGAGACCCAGTACTTC
CASSQDLPGQLQETQYF
>TRBV5-6|-|TRBJ1-2|once
TGTGCCAGCAGCGCCGACAGGATTGGTTTACGCGGCTACACCTTC
CASSADRIGLRGYTF